The clone carrying this T cell receptor beta chain is a singleton in its sample. The sample originates from a study of T cell changes during pregnancy in multiple sclerosis. The table came from immunoSEQ multiplex PCR; TCRdb's copy has only in-frame clones and leaves some out. The data hold about 50,000 clones, with roughly 92% observed a single time. Germline CDR1 is LNHDA and CDR2 is SQIVND (reference sequence). V was clipped by 4 bases and J by 4 bases, with 22 bases between them. CDR3 size: 17 residues. The source material was CD4+ T cells from peripheral blood mononuclear cells, sampled in the third trimester of pregnancy. This rearrangement joins TRBV19 to TRBJ1-2; possibly TRBD1 for D (5 bases). The source of this sequence is a female donor with multiple sclerosis, enrolled in a pregnancy study. CDR3 sequence: CASSKELIGASFYGYTF. Here the CDR3 DNA reads TGTGCCAGTAGTAAAGAGTTGATTGGGGCCTCCTTCTATGGCTACACCTTC.